Listed below are T cell receptor beta chains from one sample, sequenced in a study of blood T cells in healthy people across ages. TCRdb recomputed calls from the 5' RACE reads with MiXCR, one row per CDR3 protein. Of hundreds of thousands of distinct CDR3 sequences listed, around half are singletons. What was sequenced was blood. These receptors all come from a woman aged 55-69 years in good health. CDR3s include the opening cysteine and the closing phenylalanine or tryptophan. Size tells how often a clone was seen (once, few, many) or the class of an expanded clone, and some rows leave it out.

clone_size j_call v_call cdr3_aa
few TRBJ2-7 TRBV20-1 CSPQAFRSYEQYF
few TRBJ2-7 TRBV7-2 CASTLSSGNYEQYF
NA TRBJ2-5 TRBV20-1 CSASSPRLVKQETQYF
NA NA TRBV10-3 CAISDDSYEQYF
NA TRBJ1-1 TRBV27 CASSLFGGRNTEAFF
NA TRBJ2-2 TRBV12-3/TRBV12-4 CASSLVLTGSNTGELFF
NA TRBJ2-5 TRBV29-1 CSVDGDGETQYF
NA TRBJ2-3 TRBV29-1 CSVDPTSADTQYF
few TRBJ2-6 TRBV18 CASSPTGPGANVLTF
few TRBJ2-5 TRBV20-1 CSASWTGGSRETQYF
NA TRBJ1-1 TRBV28 CASSLPGQGGTEAFF
NA NA TRBV20-1 CSARDGGGYEQYF
NA TRBJ2-7 TRBV27 CASGIVGYEQYF
once TRBJ1-5 TRBV7-2 CASSLEGTPQHF
NA TRBJ2-2 TRBV28 CASQGTSRRTGELFF
NA NA TRBV7-2 CASSQDRGRGKNIQYF
NA TRBJ1-6 TRBV4-2 CASSQNHRELGNSPLHF
few TRBJ1-2 TRBV20-1 CSARKARGFDYGYTF
NA TRBJ1-1 TRBV20-1 CSVGRTGTNTEAFF
NA TRBJ2-3 TRBV20-1 CGEADITHSTDTQYF
NA TRBJ2-1 TRBV7-3 CASSKADRGEQFF
once TRBJ2-7 TRBV6-2/TRBV6-3 CASISSTGQPHSYEQYF
few TRBJ2-3 TRBV6-6 CASSETGGTDTQYF
NA TRBJ2-7 TRBV27 CASSPAAEAYEQYF
few TRBJ2-1 TRBV7-2 CASKPSGSYNEQFF
many TRBJ2-4 TRBV3-1 CASSPSGTRDIQYF
many TRBJ2-3 TRBV3-1 CASSRLAGDTQYF
many TRBJ1-1 TRBV28 CASSGTGRSEAFF
few TRBJ2-1 TRBV7-2 CASSLQLGGFF